Listed below are T cell receptor beta chains from one sample, sequenced in a study of blood T cells in healthy people across ages. Each CDR3 protein gets one entry after TCRdb re-called the 5' RACE reads with MiXCR. The sample yields some 640,000 distinct CDR3 sequences, about 52% seen once. The sample consisted of blood. The receptor source for this set is a woman in her sixties in good health. Each CDR3 is given with its conserved first and last residue. Fields, in order: V gene, D gene, clone size, J gene, CDR3 DNA, CDR3 protein. D genes are given only for firm matches. Not every row has a clone size; where given, it reads once, few, many or a size class.

TRBV20-1	TRBD1	once	TRBJ2-1	TGCAGTGCTAGAGATTGGACAGGGAGCTCCTACAATGAGCAGTTCTTC	CSARDWTGSSYNEQFF
TRBV20-1	TRBD1	-	TRBJ2-7	TGCAGTGCAAGACAGGGTGAGGACGAGCAGTACTTC	CSARQGEDEQYF
TRBV6-1	-	-	TRBJ1-5	TGTGCCACCACCCCGGCAGGGCTCGCTCAGCCCCAGCATTTT	CATTPAGLAQPQHF
TRBV5-5	-	-	TRBJ2-7	TGTGCCAGCAGCGGAGCCACGGTAGCCTACGAGCAGTACTTC	CASSGATVAYEQYF
TRBV28	TRBD1	-	TRBJ2-5	TGTGCCAGCCGCCCTGGAGCCGGGACAGGGCAGTACTTC	CASRPGAGTGQYF
TRBV20-1	TRBD2	-	TRBJ2-7	TGCAGTGCGGTGAGACTAGCGAGGGAGCAGTACTTC	CSAVRLAREQYF
TRBV12-3/TRBV12-4	TRBD2	-	TRBJ2-7	TGTGCCAGCAGTCCTAGGGGGACTAGCTACTACGAGCAGTACTTC	CASSPRGTSYYEQYF
TRBV28	-	-	TRBJ2-5	TGTGCCAGCAGGTCAATGCCAGAGACCCAGTACTTC	CASRSMPETQYF
TRBV2	-	-	TRBJ2-7	TGTGCCAGCAGCCAGGGGCGGCAGTACGAGCAGTACTTC	CASSQGRQYEQYF
TRBV27	-	-	TRBJ2-5	TGTGCCAGCAGTTTGGGGGCCGTTCGGGGGACCCAGTACTTC	CASSLGAVRGTQYF
TRBV5-1	TRBD1	-	TRBJ1-6	TGCGCCAGCAGCACCACGGGACAGAATTCACCCCTCCACTTT	CASSTTGQNSPLHF
TRBV10-3	-	-	TRBJ2-5	TGTGCCATCAGTGACGGGCCAGGTTCAGAGACCCAGTACTTC	CAISDGPGSETQYF
TRBV6-1	TRBD1	-	TRBJ1-2	TGTGCCAGCAGTGGGACAGGGGCCCTCGTTTATGGCTACACCTTC	CASSGTGALVYGYTF
TRBV29-1	-	-	TRBJ1-1	TGCAGCGTTGAAGGCTTAGGGCTCCCCCGGGGGACTGAAGCTTTCTTT	CSVEGLGLPRGTEAFF
TRBV29-1	TRBD2	few	TRBJ2-7	TGCAGCGTTGCTTTTTGGGCTAGCGGGAGAGGTAGCGTGAACGAGCAGTACTTC	CSVAFWASGRGSVNEQYF
TRBV7-8	-	-	TRBJ2-7	TGTGCCAGCAACCCGTCGGGCAGGGACGAGCAGTACTTC	CASNPSGRDEQYF
TRBV20-1	TRBD2	-	TRBJ2-5	TGCAGTGCCCCAGATAGCGGGGGTGGAGAGACCCAGTACTTC	CSAPDSGGGETQYF
TRBV4-3	TRBD2	-	TRBJ2-3	TGCGCCAGCAGCCAAGATGGACTAGCGGGAGGAAACACAGATACGCAGTATTTT	CASSQDGLAGGNTDTQYF
TRBV18	-	-	TRBJ2-5	TGTGCCAGCTCACCGCGGAGGGGTCAAGAGACCCAGTACTTC	CASSPRRGQETQYF
TRBV7-8	-	once	TRBJ2-4	TGTGCCAGCAGCTTAAATGACCGAGGACTAGCCAAAAACATTCAGTACTTC	CASSLNDRGLAKNIQYF
TRBV7-2	-	-	TRBJ1-2	TGTGCCAGCAGCTTAGCACCAGGTACCAACTATGGCTACACCTTC	CASSLAPGTNYGYTF
TRBV12-3/TRBV12-4	TRBD1	-	TRBJ2-1	TGTGCCAGCACTTACAGGGGAATGGAGTTCTTC	CASTYRGMEFF
TRBV7-9	-	-	TRBJ1-4	TGTGCCAGCAGCTCAAACAGGGCGGCTAATGAAAAACTGTTTTTT	CASSSNRAANEKLFF
TRBV15	-	few	TRBJ1-2	TGTGCCACCAGCAGTGGAGGGTGGATAACAACTAACTATGGCTACACCTTC	CATSSGGWITTNYGYTF
TRBV27	-	-	TRBJ2-7	TGTGCCAGCAGTTTAACCACAGGTATCTCCTACAATGAGCAGTACTTC	CASSLTTGISYNEQYF
TRBV20-1	TRBD1	-	TRBJ1-2	TGCAGTGCTAGAGATCCGGGACAGGGTTTCGGCTACACCTTC	CSARDPGQGFGYTF
TRBV20-1	-	once	TRBJ2-6	TGCAGTGCTAGGTCTGGGCCCTCTGGGGCCAACGTCCTGACTTTC	CSARSGPSGANVLTF
TRBV6-5	TRBD1	-	TRBJ2-7	TGTGCCAGCAGATTAAGAGGGACAGGGGGCATCCATGAGCAGTACTTC	CASRLRGTGGIHEQYF
TRBV29-1	TRBD1	-	TRBJ1-2	TGCAGCGTGTCCGTCCCGGGACAGGGGGGCTACACCTTC	CSVSVPGQGGYTF
TRBV29-1	-	-	TRBJ2-7	TGCAGCTCTCATGACAGGTGGGGTTACGAGCAGTACTTC	CSSHDRWGYEQYF
TRBV6-2/TRBV6-3	-	-	TRBJ1-1	TGTGCCAGCAGTTACTGGGGGAGGGCCGAAGCTTTCTTT	CASSYWGRAEAFF